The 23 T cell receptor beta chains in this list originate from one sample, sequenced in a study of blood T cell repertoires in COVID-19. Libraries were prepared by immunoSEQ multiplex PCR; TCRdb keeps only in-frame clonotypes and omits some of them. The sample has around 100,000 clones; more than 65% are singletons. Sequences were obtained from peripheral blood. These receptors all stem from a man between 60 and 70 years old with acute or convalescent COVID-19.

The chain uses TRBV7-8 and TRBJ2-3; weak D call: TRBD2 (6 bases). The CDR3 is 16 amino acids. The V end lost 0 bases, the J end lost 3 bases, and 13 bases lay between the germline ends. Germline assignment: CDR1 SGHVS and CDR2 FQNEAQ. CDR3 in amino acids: CASSLAAGGGTDTQYF. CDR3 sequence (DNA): TGTGCCAGCAGCTTAGCCGCCGGGGGTGGGACAGATACGCAGTATTTT.

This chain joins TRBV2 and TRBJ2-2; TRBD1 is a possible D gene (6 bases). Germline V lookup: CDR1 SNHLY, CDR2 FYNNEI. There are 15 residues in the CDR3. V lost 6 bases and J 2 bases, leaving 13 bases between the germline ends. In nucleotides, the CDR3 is TGTGCCAGCAGCGCATGGACAGTTAACACCGGGGAGCTGTTTTTT. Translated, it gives CASSAWTVNTGELFF.

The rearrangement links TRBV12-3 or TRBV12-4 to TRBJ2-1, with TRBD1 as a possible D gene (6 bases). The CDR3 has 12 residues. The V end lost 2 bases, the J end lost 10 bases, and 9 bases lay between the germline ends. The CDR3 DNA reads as TGTGCCAGCAGTTTAAAGGGGGTCGAGCAGTTCTTC. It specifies CASSLKGVEQFF.

CDR3 DNA sequence: TGTGCAAGTCGCTTAGCGAGAAGGGGAGGCGGTCAGCCCCAGCATTTT. The encoded protein is CASRLARRGGGQPQHF. The genes are TRBV12-2 and TRBJ1-5. TRBV12-2 is reported as a pseudogene. This CDR3 spans 16 amino acids.

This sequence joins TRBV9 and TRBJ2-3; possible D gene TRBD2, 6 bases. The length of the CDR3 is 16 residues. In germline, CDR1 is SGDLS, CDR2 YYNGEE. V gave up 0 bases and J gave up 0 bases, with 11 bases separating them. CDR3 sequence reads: CASSVDARGSTDTQYF. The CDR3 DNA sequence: TGTGCCAGCAGCGTAGACGCCCGGGGGAGCACAGATACGCAGTATTTT.

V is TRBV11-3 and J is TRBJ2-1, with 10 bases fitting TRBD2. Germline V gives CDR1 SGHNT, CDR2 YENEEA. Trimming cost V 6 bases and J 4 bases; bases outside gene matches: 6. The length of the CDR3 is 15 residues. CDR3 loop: CASSRGLAEYNEQFF. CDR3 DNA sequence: TGTGCCAGCAGTCGCGGACTAGCGGAGTACAATGAGCAGTTCTTC.

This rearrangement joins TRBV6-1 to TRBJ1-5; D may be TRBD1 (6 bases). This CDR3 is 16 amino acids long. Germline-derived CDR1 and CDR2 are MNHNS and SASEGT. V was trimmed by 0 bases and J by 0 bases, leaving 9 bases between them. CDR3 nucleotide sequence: TGTGCCAGCAGTGAAGCGGGGACACTTAGCAATCAGCCCCAGCATTTT. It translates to CASSEAGTLSNQPQHF.

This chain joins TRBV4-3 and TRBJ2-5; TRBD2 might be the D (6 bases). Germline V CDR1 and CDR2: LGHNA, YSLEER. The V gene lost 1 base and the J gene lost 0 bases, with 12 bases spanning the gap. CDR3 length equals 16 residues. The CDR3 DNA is TGCGCCAGCAGCCAAGGATTAGCGGCGTACCAAGAGACCCAGTACTTC. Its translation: CASSQGLAAYQETQYF.

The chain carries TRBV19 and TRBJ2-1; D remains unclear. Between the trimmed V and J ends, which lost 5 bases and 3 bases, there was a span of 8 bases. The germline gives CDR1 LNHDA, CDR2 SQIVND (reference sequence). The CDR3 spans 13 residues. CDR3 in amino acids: CASSPVSYNEQFF. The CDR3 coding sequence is TGTGCCAGTAGTCCGGTTAGCTACAATGAGCAGTTCTTC.

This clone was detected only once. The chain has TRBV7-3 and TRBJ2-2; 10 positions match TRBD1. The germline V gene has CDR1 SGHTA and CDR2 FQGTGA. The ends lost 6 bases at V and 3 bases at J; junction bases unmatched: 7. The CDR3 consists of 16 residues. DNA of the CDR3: TGTGCCAGCAGGGAAGGAGGGACAGGGGACACCGGGGAGCTGTTTTTT. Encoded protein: CASREGGTGDTGELFF. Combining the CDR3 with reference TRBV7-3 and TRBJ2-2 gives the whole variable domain GAGVSQTPSNKVTEKGKYVELRCDPISGHTALYWYRQSLGQGPEFLIYFQGTGAADDSGLPNDRFFAVRPEGSVSTLKIQRTERGDSAVYLCASREGGTGDTGELFFGEGSRLTVL.

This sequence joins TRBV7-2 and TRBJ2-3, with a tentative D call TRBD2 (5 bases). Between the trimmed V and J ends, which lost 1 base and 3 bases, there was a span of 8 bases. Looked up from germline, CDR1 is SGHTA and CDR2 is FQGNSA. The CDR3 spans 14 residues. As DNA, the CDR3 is TGTGCCAGCAGCTTAGTCCTAGCAACAGATACGCAGTATTTT. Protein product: CASSLVLATDTQYF.

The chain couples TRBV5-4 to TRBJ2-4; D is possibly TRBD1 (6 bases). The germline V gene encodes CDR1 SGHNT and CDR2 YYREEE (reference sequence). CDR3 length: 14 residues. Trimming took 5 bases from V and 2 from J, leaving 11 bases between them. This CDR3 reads CASSKGETKNIQYF. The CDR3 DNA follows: TGTGCCAGCAGTAAGGGGGAAACCAAAAACATTCAGTACTTC.

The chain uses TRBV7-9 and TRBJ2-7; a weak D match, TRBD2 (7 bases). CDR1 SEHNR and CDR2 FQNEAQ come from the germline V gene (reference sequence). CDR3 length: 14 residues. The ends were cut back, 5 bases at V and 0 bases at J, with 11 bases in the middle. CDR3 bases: TGTGCCAGCAGCGAGGGGGGGAGCTCCTACGAGCAGTACTTC. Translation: CASSEGGSSYEQYF.

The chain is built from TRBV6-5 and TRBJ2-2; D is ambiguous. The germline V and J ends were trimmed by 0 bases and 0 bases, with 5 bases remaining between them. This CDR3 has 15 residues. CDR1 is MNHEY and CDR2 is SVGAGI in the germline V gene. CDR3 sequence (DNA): TGTGCCAGCAGTTACTCCAGCGCGAACACCGGGGAGCTGTTTTTT. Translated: CASSYSSANTGELFF.

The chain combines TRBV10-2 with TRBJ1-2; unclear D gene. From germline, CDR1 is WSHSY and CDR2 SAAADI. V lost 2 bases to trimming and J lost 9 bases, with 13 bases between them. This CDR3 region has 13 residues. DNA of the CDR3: TGCGCCAGCAGTGAGGTCGGGGTTGAGAGCTACACCTTC. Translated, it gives CASSEVGVESYTF.

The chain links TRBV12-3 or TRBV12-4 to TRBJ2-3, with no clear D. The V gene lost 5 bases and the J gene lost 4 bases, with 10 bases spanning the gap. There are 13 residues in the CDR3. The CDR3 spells CASSPFSPDTQYF. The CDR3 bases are TGTGCCAGCAGTCCTTTCAGTCCAGATACGCAGTATTTT.

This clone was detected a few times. CDR3 protein: CASRYEVLGENTEAFF. DNA of the CDR3: TGTGCCAGTAGGTACGAGGTTCTAGGGGAGAACACTGAAGCTTTCTTT. The chain carries TRBV19 and TRBJ1-1; a possible D gene is TRBD1 (5 bases). Between the trimmed V and J ends, which lost 6 bases and 1 base, there was a span of 18 bases. CDR1 LNHDA and CDR2 SQIVND come from the germline V gene (reference sequence). The CDR3 spans 16 residues.

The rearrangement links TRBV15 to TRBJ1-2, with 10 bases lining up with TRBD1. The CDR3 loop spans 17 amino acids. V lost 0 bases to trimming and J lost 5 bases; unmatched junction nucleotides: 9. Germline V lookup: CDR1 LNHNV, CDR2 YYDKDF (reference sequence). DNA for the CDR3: TGTGCCACCAGCAGAGATCGTGAGACAGGGGGCGCTTATGGCTACACCTTC. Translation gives CATSRDRETGGAYGYTF.

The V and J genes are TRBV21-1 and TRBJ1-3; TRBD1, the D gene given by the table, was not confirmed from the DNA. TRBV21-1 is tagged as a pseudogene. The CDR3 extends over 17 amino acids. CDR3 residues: CASSKVRDRAIGNTIYF. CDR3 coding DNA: TGTGCCAGCAGCAAAGTGCGGGACAGGGCGATCGGAAACACCATATATTTT.

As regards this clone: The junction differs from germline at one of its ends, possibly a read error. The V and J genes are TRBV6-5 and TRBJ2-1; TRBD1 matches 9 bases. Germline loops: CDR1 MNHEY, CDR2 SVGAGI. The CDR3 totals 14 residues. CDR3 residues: CASSSGTGYTEQFF. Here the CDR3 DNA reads TGTGCCAGCAGTTCCGGGACAGGGTACACTGAGCAGTTCTTC.

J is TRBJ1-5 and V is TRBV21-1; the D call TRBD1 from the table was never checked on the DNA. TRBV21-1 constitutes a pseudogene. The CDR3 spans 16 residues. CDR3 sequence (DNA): TGTGCCAGCAGCACGACCGGACAGGCTGGAGATCAGCCCCAGCATTTT. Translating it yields CASSTTGQAGDQPQHF.

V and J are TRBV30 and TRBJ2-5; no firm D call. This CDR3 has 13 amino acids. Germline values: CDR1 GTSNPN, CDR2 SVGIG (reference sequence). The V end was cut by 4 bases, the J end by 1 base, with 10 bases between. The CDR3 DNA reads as TGTGCCTGGATGGGCGACCTCCAAGAGACCCAGTACTTC. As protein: CAWMGDLQETQYF. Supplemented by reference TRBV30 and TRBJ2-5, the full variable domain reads SQTIHQWPATLVQPVGSPLSLECTVEGTSNPNLYWYRQAAGRGLQLLFYSVGIGQISSEVPQNLSASRPQDRQFILSSKKLLLSDSGFYLCAWMGDLQETQYFGPGTRLLVL.

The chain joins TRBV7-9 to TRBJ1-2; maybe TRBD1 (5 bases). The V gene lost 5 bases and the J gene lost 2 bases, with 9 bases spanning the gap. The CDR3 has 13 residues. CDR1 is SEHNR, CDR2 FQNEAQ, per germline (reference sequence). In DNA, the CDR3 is TGTGCCAGCAGCCCCGGACACAACTATGGCTACACCTTC. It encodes CASSPGHNYGYTF.